The present T cell receptor (beta chain) was sequenced within a study of response to subunit inactivated influenza vaccine. Study-wide results and caveats: The authors suggested that every seasonal influenza vaccination recruits few new T cells.

TCRdb fed the RT-PCR reads into MiXCR, producing one record per CDR3 protein. The sample comprises hundreds of thousands of distinct CDR3 sequences, about a sixth of which are singletons, and 11% rests with the top ten. The CDR3 sequence is 17 residues long. V lost 6 bases and J 4 bases, leaving 22 bases between the germline ends. Germline V gene sequence: CDR1 MDHEN, CDR2 SYDVKM. Concerning this clonotype: The antigen is not known.

This TCR came from a man aged 45-65 years who received an inactivated influenza vaccine. The sample here was PBMCs from blood, taken 11 to 12 days after vaccination. The rearrangement uses TRBV28 and TRBJ2-1; either TRBD1 or TRBD2 may supply D (5 bases each). In nucleotides, the CDR3 is TGTGCCAGCAGGACCAACCGGGCTGGGGGTCTTTACAATGAGCAGTTCTTC. Protein sequence: CASRTNRAGGLYNEQFF. The full variable domain, completed using reference TRBV28 and TRBJ2-1, is DVKVTQSSRYLVKRTGEKVFLECVQDMDHENMFWYRQDPGLGLRLIYFSYDVKMKEKGDIPEGYSVSREKKERFSLILESASTNQTSMYLCASRTNRAGGLYNEQFFGPGTRLTVL.